Following are 18 T cell receptor beta chains from one sample sequenced in a study of T-cell reconstitution after alpha-beta-depleted transplantation in children. The TCRbeta library was prepared with unique molecular identifiers. A single record per CDR3 protein comes from TCRdb applying MiXCR to the PCR reads. The sample contains about 190,000 distinct CDR3 sequences, about 6.4% of which appear only once. Sequenced here: PBMCs from the stem cell graft donor, sampled from the stem cell graft. Receptors were obtained from a human donor who donated a stem cell graft to a child with Wiskott-Aldrich syndrome.

The CDR3 region is CASSLAMGGNQPQHF. CDR3 in DNA: TGTGCCAGCAGCTTAGCGATGGGTGGCAATCAGCCCCAGCATTTT. The chain joins TRBV7-8 to TRBJ1-5; D uncertain. In germline, CDR1 is SGHVS, CDR2 FQNEAQ. V lost 0 bases and J 2 bases, leaving 8 bases between the germline ends. The CDR3 length is 15 residues.

V is TRBV3-1 and J is TRBJ2-1; D remains ambiguous. From germline, CDR1 is LGHDT and CDR2 YNNKEL (reference sequence). The V gene lost 0 bases and the J gene lost 8 bases, with 11 bases spanning the gap. The CDR3 extends over 14 amino acids. CDR3 sequence: CASSQDLVRYEQFF. The DNA for the CDR3 is TGTGCCAGCAGCCAAGATCTAGTTCGTTATGAGCAGTTCTTC.

This clonotype has a count of ten or more. J is TRBJ1-1 and V is TRBV5-6; 7 positions agree with TRBD1. Trimming removed 4 bases from V and 3 bases from J; junction bases left unmatched: 18. The CDR3 covers 18 residues. Germline lookup yields CDR1 SGHDT and CDR2 YYEEEE. CDR3 in amino acids: CASSLRRQGSIRDTEAFF. DNA of the CDR3: TGTGCCAGCAGCCTAAGGAGACAGGGATCTATTCGGGACACTGAAGCTTTCTTT.

Only a few counts were recorded for this clonotype. CDR3 amino acids: CASSFPLFGYTF. For the CDR3, the DNA is TGTGCCAGCAGTTTCCCCCTTTTTGGCTACACCTTC. The genes are TRBV12-3 or TRBV12-4 and TRBJ1-2; D is uncertain. The CDR3 spans 12 residues. The V gene lost 3 bases and the J gene lost 7 bases, with 9 bases spanning the gap.

This clonotype was observed a few times. The CDR3 nucleotides read TGTGCCAGCAGTGACTTCGGGACACCGAGCACAGATACGCAGTATTTT. The encoded protein is CASSDFGTPSTDTQYF. The genes are TRBV2 and TRBJ2-3; D may be TRBD1 (6 bases). The CDR3 loop spans 16 amino acids. V lost 3 bases, J lost 0 bases, and 13 bases lay in between. CDR1 is SNHLY, CDR2 FYNNEI, per germline.

This clonotype occurred many times. The V and J genes are TRBV11-3 and TRBJ1-4, with TRBD1 as a possible D gene (6 bases). CDR3 length: 15 amino acids. In germline, CDR1 is SGHNT, CDR2 YENEEA. The V and J ends lost 5 bases and 5 bases respectively, with 15 bases between them. The CDR3 region is CASSDNRVGNEKLFF. The CDR3 region has the DNA TGTGCCAGCAGCGACAACAGGGTTGGGAATGAAAAACTGTTTTTT.

This clonotype has a count of ten or more. V and J are TRBV5-1 and TRBJ2-5, with 7 positions matching TRBD1. Germline values: CDR1 SGHRS, CDR2 YFSETQ. The CDR3 loop spans 15 amino acids. Trimming removed 3 bases from V and 5 bases from J; junction bases left unmatched: 10. In DNA, the CDR3 is TGCGCCAGCAGCTCATCCGGGACAGAAGGGGAGACCCAGTACTTC. Its protein is CASSSSGTEGETQYF.

This clonotype showed up many times. The genes are TRBV7-2 and TRBJ1-2; 8 bases are a match to TRBD1. Germline CDR1 is SGHTA and CDR2 is FQGNSA. V lost 6 bases and J lost 4; bases outside the gene matches: 7. This CDR3 comprises 14 residues. The DNA for the CDR3 is TGTGCCAGCAGGGCAGGGGGCGCATCCTATGGCTACACCTTC. This gives the protein CASRAGGASYGYTF.

This clonotype occurred many times. The V gene is TRBV5-1, the J gene TRBJ2-1; 8 bases agree with TRBD1. Germline trimming cut 0 bases from V and 6 bases from J; bases unmatched to any gene: 2. This CDR3 spans 14 amino acids. From germline, CDR1 is SGHRS and CDR2 YFSETQ. CDR3 region: CASSLGQGFNEQFF. The CDR3 DNA sequence: TGCGCCAGCAGCTTGGGACAGGGGTTCAATGAGCAGTTCTTC.

This clonotype was observed many times. The chain combines TRBV20-1 with TRBJ1-5; tentative D call: TRBD1 (6 bases). The CDR3 sequence is 13 residues long. Germline V gene data show CDR1 as DFQATT and CDR2 as SNEGSKA (reference sequence). Trimming removed 6 bases at V and 5 bases at J, with 14 bases between. The DNA of the CDR3 is TGCAGTGCAACGAAACAGGGTTATCAGCCCCAGCATTTT. It specifies CSATKQGYQPQHF.

This clonotype was seen repeatedly, ten times or more. The CDR3 region is CASSHLSGGISYEQYF. In DNA form, the CDR3 reads TGTGCCAGCAGCCACCTTAGCGGGGGGATCTCCTACGAGCAGTACTTC. The gene calls are TRBV6-2 or TRBV6-3 and TRBJ2-7; TRBD2 aligns across 10 bases. Germline CDR1 and CDR2: MNHEY and SVGEGT. The CDR3 has 16 residues. The trim removed 6 bases at V and 0 bases at J, leaving 8 bases unmatched.

The genes are TRBV6-2 or TRBV6-3 and TRBJ2-5; D is unresolved. The CDR3 has 15 amino acids. V lost 6 bases to trimming and J lost 1 base, with 15 bases between them. From germline, CDR1 is MNHEY and CDR2 SVGEGT. The CDR3 nucleotides are TGTGCCAGCAGCCCGCCTGTAGAGCCCCAAGAGACCCAGTACTTC. Amino acids: CASSPPVEPQETQYF.

This clonotype was observed many times. J is TRBJ2-1 and V is TRBV3-1, with a tentative D call TRBD1 (5 bases). Germline V lookup: CDR1 LGHDT, CDR2 YNNKEL (reference sequence). The CDR3 extends over 16 amino acids. V was clipped by 1 base and J by 4 bases, with 14 bases between them. The DNA for the CDR3 is TGTGCCAGCAGCCAAGTGCACCAGACAGTTTACAATGAGCAGTTCTTC. Translating it yields CASSQVHQTVYNEQFF.

This clonotype occurred a few times. The chain uses TRBV25-1 and TRBJ1-3, with D unresolved. The CDR3 has 15 residues. The germline CDR1 and CDR2 sequences are MGHDK and SYGVNS. Trimming shortened V by 5 bases and J by 4 bases, and 15 bases separated the two germline ends. The CDR3 reads CASSRMEGSGNTIYF. DNA of the CDR3: TGTGCCAGCAGTCGAATGGAAGGGTCCGGAAACACCATATATTTT.

There are many counts of this clonotype. V is TRBV4-3 and J is TRBJ1-1; tentative D call: TRBD1 (5 bases). The CDR3 covers 14 residues. Germline V lookup: CDR1 LGHNA, CDR2 YSLEER. The V end was cut by 4 bases, the J end by 5 bases, with 14 bases between. The CDR3 region has the DNA TGCGCCAGCAGCCCGAGCTTGGGACGTACTGAAGCTTTCTTT. It encodes CASSPSLGRTEAFF.

This clonotype has at least ten counts. The V call is TRBV7-2, the J call TRBJ1-2; TRBD1 matches 8 bases. The V gene end was trimmed by 5 bases and the J gene end by 7 bases; junction bases not matched to a gene: 9. The CDR3 runs to 14 residues. Germline loops: CDR1 SGHTA, CDR2 FQGNSA. This CDR3 is CASSALRTGFGYTF. The DNA for the CDR3 is TGTGCCAGCAGCGCCCTAAGGACAGGGTTTGGCTACACCTTC.

The J gene is TRBJ2-7, the V gene TRBV30; possible D gene TRBD2, 5 bases. The CDR3 length is 12 residues. The V and J ends lost 2 bases and 6 bases respectively, with 11 bases between them. CDR1 GTSNPN and CDR2 SVGIG come from the germline V gene (reference sequence). The CDR3 loop is CAWSREGSEQYF. CDR3 bases: TGTGCCTGGAGTCGCGAGGGAAGCGAGCAGTACTTC.

The sample holds a few counts of this clonotype. The chain joins TRBV6-2 or TRBV6-3 to TRBJ1-2; D not resolved. Germline loops: CDR1 MNHEY, CDR2 SVGEGT. Trimming removed 4 bases from V and 0 bases from J, with 15 bases in between. This CDR3 region has 16 residues. The CDR3 coding sequence is TGTGCCAGCAGTTCTCCGGCGGGCCTGGCTAACTATGGCTACACCTTC. This encodes CASSSPAGLANYGYTF.